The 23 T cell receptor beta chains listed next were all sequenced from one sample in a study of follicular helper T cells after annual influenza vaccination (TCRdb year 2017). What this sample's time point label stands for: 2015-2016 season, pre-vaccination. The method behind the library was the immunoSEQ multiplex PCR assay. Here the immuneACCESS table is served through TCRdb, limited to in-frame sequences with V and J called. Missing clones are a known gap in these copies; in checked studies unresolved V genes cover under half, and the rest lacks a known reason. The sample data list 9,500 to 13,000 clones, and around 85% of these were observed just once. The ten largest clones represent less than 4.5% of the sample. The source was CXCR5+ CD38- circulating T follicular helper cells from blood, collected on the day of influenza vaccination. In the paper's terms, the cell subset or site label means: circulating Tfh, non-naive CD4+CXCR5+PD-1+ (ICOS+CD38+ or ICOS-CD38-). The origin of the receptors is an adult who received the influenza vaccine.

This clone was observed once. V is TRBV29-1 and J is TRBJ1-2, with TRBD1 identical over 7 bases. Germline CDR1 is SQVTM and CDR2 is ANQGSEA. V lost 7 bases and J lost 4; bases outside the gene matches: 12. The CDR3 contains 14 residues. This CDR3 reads CSGDSDLEGYGYTF. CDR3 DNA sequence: TGCAGCGGGGACAGCGACCTTGAGGGCTATGGCTACACCTTC. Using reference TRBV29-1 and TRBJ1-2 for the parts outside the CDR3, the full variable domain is SAVISQKPSRDICQRGTSLTIQCQVDSQVTMMFWYRQQPGQSLTLIATANQGSEATYESGFVIDKFPISRPNLTFSTLTVSNMSPEDSSIYLCSGDSDLEGYGYTFGSGTRLTVV.

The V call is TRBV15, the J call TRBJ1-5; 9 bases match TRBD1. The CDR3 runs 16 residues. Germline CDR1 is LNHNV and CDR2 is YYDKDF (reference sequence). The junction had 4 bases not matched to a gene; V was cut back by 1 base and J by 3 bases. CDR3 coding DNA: TGTGCCACCAGCAGAGGGGGGACAGGGCACAATCAGCCCCAGCATTTT. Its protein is CATSRGGTGHNQPQHF.

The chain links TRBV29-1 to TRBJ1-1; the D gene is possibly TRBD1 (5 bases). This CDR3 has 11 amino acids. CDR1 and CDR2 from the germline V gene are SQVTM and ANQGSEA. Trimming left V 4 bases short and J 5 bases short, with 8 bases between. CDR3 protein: CSVGQYTEAFF. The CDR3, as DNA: TGCAGCGTTGGACAGTATACTGAAGCTTTCTTT.

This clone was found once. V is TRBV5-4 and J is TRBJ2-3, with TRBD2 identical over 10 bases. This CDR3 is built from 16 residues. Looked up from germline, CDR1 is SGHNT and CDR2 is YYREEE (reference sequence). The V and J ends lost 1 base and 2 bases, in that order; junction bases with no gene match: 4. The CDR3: CASSLQRGGDTDTQYF. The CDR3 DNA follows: TGTGCCAGCAGCTTGCAGCGGGGGGGCGACACAGATACGCAGTATTTT. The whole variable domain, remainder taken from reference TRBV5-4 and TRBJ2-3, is ETGVTQSPTHLIKTRGQQVTLRCSSQSGHNTVSWYQQALGQGPQFIFQYYREEENGRGNFPPRFSGLQFPNYSSELNVNALELDDSALYLCASSLQRGGDTDTQYFGPGTRLTVL.

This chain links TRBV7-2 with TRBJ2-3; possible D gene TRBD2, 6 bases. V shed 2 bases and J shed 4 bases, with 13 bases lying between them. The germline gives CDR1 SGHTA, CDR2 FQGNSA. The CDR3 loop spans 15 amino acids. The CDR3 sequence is CASSLTGARADTQYF. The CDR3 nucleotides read TGTGCCAGCAGCTTAACGGGAGCGAGAGCAGATACGCAGTATTTT.

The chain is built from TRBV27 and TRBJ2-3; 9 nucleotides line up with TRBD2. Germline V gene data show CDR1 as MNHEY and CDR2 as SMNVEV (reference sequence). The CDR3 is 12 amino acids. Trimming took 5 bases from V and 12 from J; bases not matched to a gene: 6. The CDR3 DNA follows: TGTGCCAGCAGTATTAGCGGGAGCGGCCAGTATTTT. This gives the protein CASSISGSGQYF.

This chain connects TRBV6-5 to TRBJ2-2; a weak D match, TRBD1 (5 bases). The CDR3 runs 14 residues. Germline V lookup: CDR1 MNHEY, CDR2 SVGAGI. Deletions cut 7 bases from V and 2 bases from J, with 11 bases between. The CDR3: CASNKDSNTGELFF. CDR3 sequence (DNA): TGTGCCAGCAACAAAGACAGCAACACCGGGGAGCTGTTTTTT.

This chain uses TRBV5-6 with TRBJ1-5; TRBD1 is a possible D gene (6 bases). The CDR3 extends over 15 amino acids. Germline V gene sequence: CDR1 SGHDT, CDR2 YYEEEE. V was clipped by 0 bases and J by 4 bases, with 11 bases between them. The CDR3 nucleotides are TGTGCCAGCAGCTTGGGTTTCAGGGGAAATCAGCCCCAGCATTTT. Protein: CASSLGFRGNQPQHF. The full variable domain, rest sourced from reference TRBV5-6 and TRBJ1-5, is DAGVTQSPTHLIKTRGQQVTLRCSPKSGHDTVSWYQQALGQGPQFIFQYYEEEERQRGNFPDRFSGHQFPNYSSELNVNALLLGDSALYLCASSLGFRGNQPQHFGDGTRLSIL.

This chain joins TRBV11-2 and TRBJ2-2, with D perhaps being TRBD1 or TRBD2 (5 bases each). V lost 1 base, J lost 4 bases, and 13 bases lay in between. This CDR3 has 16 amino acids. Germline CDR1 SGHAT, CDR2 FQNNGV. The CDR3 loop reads CASSLAGQRGTGELFF. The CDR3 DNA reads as TGTGCCAGCAGCTTAGCCGGACAACGGGGCACCGGGGAGCTGTTTTTT.

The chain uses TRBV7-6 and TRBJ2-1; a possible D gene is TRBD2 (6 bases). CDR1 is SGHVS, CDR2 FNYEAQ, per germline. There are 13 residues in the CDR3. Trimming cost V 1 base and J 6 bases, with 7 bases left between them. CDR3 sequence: CASSLGLGNEQFF. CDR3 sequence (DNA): TGTGCCAGCAGCTTAGGACTAGGCAATGAGCAGTTCTTC.

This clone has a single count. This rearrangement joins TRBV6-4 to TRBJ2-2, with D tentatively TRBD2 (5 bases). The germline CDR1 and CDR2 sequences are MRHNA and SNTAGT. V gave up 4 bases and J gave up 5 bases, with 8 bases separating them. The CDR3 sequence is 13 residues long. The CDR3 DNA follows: TGTGCCAGCAGTGCCGAGGGTACCGGGGAGCTGTTTTTT. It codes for CASSAEGTGELFF.

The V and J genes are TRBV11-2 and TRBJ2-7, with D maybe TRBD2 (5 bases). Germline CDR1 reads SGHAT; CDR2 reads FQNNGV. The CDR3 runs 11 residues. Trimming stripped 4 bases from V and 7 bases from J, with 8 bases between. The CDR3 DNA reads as TGTGCCAGCAGCTACGGGGAGGAGCAGTACTTC. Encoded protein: CASSYGEEQYF.

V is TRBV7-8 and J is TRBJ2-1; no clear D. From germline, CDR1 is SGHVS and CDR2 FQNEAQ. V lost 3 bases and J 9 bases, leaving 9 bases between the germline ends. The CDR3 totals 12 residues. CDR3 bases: TGTGCCAGCAGCTTGCAAGCGATTGAGCAGTTCTTC. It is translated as CASSLQAIEQFF.

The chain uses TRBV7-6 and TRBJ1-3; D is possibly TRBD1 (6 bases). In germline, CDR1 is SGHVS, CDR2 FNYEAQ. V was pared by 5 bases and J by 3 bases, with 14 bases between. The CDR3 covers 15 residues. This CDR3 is CASSKQGGGGNTIYF. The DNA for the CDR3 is TGTGCCAGCAGCAAACAGGGAGGGGGTGGAAACACCATATATTTT.

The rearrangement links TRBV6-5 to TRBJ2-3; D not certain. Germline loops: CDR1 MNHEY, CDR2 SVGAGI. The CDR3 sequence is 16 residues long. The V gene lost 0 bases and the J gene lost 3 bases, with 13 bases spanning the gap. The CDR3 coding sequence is TGTGCCAGCAGTTACTCGGGTACTTATGGGACAGATACGCAGTATTTT. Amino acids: CASSYSGTYGTDTQYF.

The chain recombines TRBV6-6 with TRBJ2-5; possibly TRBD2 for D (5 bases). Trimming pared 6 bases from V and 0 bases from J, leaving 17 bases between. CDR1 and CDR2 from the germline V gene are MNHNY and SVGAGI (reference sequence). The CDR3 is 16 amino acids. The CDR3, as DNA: TGTGCCAGCAGGGATCATCCCGGGGTTAACCAAGAGACCCAGTACTTC. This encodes CASRDHPGVNQETQYF.

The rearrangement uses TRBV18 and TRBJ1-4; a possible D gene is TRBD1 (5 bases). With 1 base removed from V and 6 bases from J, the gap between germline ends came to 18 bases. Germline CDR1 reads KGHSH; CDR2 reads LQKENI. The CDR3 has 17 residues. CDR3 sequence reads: CASSPLNRHPRDEKLFF. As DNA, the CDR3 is TGTGCCAGCTCACCACTTAACAGGCACCCTAGGGATGAAAAACTGTTTTTT.

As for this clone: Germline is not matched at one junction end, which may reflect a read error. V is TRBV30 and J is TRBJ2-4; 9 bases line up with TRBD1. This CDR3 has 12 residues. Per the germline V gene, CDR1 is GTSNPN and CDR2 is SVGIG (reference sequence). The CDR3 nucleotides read TGTGCCTGGAGACTTCCACAGGGGGCGAAGAACTTC. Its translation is CAWRLPQGAKNF.

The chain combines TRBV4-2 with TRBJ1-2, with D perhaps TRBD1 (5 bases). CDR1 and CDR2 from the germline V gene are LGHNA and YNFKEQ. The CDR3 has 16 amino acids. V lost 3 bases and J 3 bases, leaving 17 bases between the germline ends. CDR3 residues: CASSQNAVGGDYGYTF. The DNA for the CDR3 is TGTGCCAGCAGCCAGAATGCGGTGGGAGGGGACTATGGCTACACCTTC.

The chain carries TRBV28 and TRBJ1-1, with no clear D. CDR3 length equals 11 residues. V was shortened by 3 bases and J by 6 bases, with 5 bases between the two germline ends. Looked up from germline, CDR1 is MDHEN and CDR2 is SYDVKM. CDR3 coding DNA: TGTGCCAGCAGTTTCCGTGCTGAAGCTTTCTTT. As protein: CASSFRAEAFF.

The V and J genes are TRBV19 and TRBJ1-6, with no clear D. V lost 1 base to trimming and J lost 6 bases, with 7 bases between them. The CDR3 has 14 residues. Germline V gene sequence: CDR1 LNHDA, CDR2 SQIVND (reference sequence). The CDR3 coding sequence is TGTGCCAGTAGTATAGGGGGTACTAATTCACCCCTCCACTTT. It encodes CASSIGGTNSPLHF.

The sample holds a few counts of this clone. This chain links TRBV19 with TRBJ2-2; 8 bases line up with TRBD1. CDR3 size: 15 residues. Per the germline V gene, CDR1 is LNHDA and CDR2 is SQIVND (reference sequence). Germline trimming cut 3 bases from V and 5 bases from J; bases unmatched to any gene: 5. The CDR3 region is CASSMQGAITGELFF. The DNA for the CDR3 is TGTGCCAGTAGTATGCAGGGGGCTATTACCGGGGAGCTGTTTTTT.

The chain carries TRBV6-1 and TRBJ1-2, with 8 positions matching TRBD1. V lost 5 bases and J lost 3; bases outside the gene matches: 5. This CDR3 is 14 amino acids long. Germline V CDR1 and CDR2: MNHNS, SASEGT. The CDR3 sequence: CASSRDRLDYGYTF. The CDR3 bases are TGTGCCAGCAGTCGGGACAGGTTGGACTATGGCTACACCTTC.